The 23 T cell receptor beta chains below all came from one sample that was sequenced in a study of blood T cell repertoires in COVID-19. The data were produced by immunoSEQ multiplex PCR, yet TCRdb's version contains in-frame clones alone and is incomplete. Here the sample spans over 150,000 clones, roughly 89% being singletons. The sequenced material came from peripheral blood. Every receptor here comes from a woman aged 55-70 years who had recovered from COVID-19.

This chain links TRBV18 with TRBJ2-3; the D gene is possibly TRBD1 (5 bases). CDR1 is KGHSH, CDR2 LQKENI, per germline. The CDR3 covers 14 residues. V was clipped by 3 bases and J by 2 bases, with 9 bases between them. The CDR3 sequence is CASSPTENTDTQYF. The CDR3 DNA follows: TGTGCCAGCTCACCGACAGAAAACACAGATACGCAGTATTTT. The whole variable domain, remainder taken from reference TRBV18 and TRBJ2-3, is NAGVMQNPRHLVRRRGQEARLRCSPMKGHSHVYWYRQLPEEGLKFMVYLQKENIIDESGMPKERFSAEFPKEGPSILRIQQVVRGDSAAYFCASSPTENTDTQYFGPGTRLTVL.

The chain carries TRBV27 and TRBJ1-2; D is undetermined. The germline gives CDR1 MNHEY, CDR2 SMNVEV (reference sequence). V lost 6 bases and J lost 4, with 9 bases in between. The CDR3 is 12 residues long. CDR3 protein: CASRSFVYGYTF. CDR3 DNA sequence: TGTGCCAGCAGATCATTTGTCTATGGCTACACCTTC.

The CDR3 protein is CASKLGGEETQYF. Written as DNA, the CDR3 is TGCGCCAGCAAACTTGGCGGGGAAGAGACCCAGTACTTC. The chain uses TRBV5-1 and TRBJ2-5; D possibly corresponds to TRBD2 (6 bases). CDR1 is SGHRS, CDR2 YFSETQ, per germline. V was clipped by 6 bases and J by 3 bases, with 12 bases between them. This CDR3 comprises 13 residues.

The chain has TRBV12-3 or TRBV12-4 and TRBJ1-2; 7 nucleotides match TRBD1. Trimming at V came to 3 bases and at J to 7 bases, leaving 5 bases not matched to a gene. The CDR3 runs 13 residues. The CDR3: CASSFNRGSGYTF. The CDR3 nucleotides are TGTGCCAGCAGTTTTAACAGGGGTAGTGGCTACACCTTC.

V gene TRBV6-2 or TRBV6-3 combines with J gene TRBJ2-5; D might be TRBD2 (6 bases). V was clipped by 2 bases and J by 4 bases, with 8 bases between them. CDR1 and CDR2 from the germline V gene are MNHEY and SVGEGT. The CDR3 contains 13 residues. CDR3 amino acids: CASSYAGIETQYF. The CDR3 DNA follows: TGTGCCAGCAGTTACGCGGGGATAGAGACCCAGTACTTC.

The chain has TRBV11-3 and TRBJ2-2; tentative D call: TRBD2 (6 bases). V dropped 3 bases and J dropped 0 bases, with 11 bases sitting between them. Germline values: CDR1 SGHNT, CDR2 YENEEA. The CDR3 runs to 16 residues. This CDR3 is CASSLQTGANTGELFF. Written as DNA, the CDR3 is TGTGCCAGCAGCTTGCAGACGGGAGCGAACACCGGGGAGCTGTTTTTT.

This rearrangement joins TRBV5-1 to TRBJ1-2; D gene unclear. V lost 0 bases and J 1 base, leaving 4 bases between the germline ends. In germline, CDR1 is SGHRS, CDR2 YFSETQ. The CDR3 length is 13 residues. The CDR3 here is CASSLDINYGYTF. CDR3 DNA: TGCGCCAGCAGCTTGGATATTAACTATGGCTACACCTTC.

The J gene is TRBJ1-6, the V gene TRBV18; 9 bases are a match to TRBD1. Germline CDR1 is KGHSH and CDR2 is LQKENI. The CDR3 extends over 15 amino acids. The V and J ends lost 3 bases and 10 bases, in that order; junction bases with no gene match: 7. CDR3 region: CASSPGQGYGSPLHF. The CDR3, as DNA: TGTGCCAGCTCACCGGGACAGGGATACGGATCACCCCTCCACTTT.

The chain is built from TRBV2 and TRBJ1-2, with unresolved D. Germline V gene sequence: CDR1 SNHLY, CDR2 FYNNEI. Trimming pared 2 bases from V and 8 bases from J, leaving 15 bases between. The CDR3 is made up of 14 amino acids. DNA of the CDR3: TGTGCCAGCAGTGAATTTCCTCGGGAGGGCGGCTACACCTTC. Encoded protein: CASSEFPREGGYTF.

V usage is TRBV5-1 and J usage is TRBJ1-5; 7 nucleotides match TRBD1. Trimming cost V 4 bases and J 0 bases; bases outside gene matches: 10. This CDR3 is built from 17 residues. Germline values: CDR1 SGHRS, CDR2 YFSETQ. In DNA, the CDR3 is TGCGCCAGCAGCCGAGATCCGACAGGGCTTAGCAATCAGCCCCAGCATTTT. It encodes CASSRDPTGLSNQPQHF.

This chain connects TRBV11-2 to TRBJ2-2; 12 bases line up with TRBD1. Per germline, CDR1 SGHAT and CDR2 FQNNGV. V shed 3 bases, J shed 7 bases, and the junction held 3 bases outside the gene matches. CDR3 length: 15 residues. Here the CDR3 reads CASSFGTGGHGELFF. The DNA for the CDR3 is TGTGCCAGCAGCTTCGGGACAGGGGGCCACGGGGAGCTGTTTTTT.

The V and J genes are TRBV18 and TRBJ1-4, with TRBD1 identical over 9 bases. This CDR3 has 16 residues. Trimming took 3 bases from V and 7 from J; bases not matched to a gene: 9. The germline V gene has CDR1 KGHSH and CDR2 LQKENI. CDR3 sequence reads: CASSPPQGAVGEKLFF. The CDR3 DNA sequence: TGTGCCAGCTCACCGCCACAGGGGGCGGTGGGTGAAAAACTGTTTTTT.

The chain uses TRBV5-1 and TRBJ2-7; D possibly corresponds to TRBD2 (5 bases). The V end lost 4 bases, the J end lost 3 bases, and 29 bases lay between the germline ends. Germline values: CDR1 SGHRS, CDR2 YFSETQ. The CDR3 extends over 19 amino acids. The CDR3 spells CASSTLPYLTGNYLYEQYF. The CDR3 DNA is TGCGCCAGCAGCACCCTACCGTACCTTACCGGGAACTATCTCTACGAGCAGTACTTC.

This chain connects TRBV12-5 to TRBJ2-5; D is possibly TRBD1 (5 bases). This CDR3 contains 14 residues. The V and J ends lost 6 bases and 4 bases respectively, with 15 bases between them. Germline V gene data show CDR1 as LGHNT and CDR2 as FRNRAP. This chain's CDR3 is CASGAGYVGETQYF. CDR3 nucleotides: TGTGCTAGTGGAGCAGGGTACGTCGGAGAGACCCAGTACTTC. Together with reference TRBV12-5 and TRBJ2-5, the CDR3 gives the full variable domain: DARVTQTPRHKVTEMGQEVTMRCQPILGHNTVFWYRQTMMQGLELLAYFRNRAPLDDSGMPKDRFSAEMPDATLATLKIQPSEPRDSAVYFCASGAGYVGETQYFGPGTRLLVL.

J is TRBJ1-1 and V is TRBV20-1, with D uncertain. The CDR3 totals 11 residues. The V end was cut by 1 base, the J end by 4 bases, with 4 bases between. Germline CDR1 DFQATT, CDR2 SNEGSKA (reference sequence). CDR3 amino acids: CSARGLTEAFF. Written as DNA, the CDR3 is TGCAGTGCTAGAGGGCTCACTGAAGCTTTCTTT.

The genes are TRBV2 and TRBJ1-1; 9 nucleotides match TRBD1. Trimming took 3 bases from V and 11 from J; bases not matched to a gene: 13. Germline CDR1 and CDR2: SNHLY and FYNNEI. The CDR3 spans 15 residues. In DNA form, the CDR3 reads TGTGCCAGCAGTGACCTGGGACAGGGACGGGTTGGGGCTTTCTTT. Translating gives CASSDLGQGRVGAFF.

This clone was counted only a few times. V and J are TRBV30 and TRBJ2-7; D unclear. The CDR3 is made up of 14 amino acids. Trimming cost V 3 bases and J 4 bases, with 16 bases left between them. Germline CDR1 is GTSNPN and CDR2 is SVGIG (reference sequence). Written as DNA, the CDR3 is TGTGCCTGGAGGTCGGAGAGGAGTGGGTACGAGCAGTACTTC. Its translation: CAWRSERSGYEQYF.

The DNA for the CDR3 is TGTGCCAGCAGCCGACTTGGCGGGGGGCCTGGGGGAGATACGCAGTATTTT. It is translated as CASSRLGGGPGGDTQYF. The chain combines TRBV5-8 with TRBJ2-3; TRBD2 matches at 8 bases. This CDR3 is 17 amino acids long. V was pared by 4 bases and J by 5 bases, with 15 bases of the junction left unmatched. Germline V gene data show CDR1 as SGHTS and CDR2 as YDEGEE.

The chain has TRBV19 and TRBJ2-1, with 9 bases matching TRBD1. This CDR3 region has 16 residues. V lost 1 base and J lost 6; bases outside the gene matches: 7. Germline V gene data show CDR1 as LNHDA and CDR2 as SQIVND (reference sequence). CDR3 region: CASSIVGTGFANEQFF. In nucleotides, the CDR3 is TGTGCCAGTAGTATAGTAGGGACAGGGTTCGCCAATGAGCAGTTCTTC.

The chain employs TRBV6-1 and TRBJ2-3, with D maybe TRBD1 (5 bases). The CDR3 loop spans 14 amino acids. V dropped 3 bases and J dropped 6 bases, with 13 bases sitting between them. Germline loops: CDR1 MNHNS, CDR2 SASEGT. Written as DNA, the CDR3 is TGTGCCAGCAGTGAGGGGCCCCGTCGGGATACGCAGTATTTT. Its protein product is CASSEGPRRDTQYF.

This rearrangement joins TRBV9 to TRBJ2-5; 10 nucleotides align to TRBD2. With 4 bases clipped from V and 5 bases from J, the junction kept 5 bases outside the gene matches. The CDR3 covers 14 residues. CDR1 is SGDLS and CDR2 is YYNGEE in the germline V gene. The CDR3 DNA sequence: TGTGCCAGCAGCCCAGCGGGGGGGAGGGAGACCCAGTACTTC. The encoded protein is CASSPAGGRETQYF.

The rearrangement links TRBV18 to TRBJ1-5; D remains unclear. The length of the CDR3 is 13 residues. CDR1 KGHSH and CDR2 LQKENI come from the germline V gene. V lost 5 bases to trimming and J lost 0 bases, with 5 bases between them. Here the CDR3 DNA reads TGTGCCAGCTCAAGCAATAGCAATCAGCCCCAGCATTTT. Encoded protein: CASSSNSNQPQHF. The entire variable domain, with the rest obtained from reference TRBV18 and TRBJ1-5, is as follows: NAGVMQNPRHLVRRRGQEARLRCSPMKGHSHVYWYRQLPEEGLKFMVYLQKENIIDESGMPKERFSAEFPKEGPSILRIQQVVRGDSAAYFCASSSNSNQPQHFGDGTRLSIL.

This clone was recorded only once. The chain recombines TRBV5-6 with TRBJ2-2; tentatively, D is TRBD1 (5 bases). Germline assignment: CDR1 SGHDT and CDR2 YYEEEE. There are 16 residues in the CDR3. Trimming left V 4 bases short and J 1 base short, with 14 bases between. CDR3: CASSQFQGGNTGELFF. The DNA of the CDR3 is TGTGCCAGCAGCCAATTTCAGGGTGGGAACACCGGGGAGCTGTTTTTT.